This T cell receptor (beta chain) was recorded in a study of Graves' ophthalmopathy and Graves' hyperthyroidism. Whole-study results and caveats: Among thyroid clonotypes expanded above 0.001 frequency, most also appeared in blood.

Amplification from RNA transcripts yielded the TCR beta CDR3 regions. Second-round multiplex PCR came after a first-round RT-PCR that employed HTBI primers. MiXCR, applied by TCRdb to the multiplex PCR reads, yields one record per CDR3 protein. Of about 590,000 distinct CDR3 sequences listed, under 45% were seen once; the top ten hold about 4.2%. This clonotype was seen repeatedly, ten times or more. Its cognate antigen is unknown. Orbital computed tomography, together with clinical symptoms, serum thyroxine, TRAb and thyroid ultrasound, was used for diagnosis. This clonotype was sampled from an adult man with Graves' hyperthyroidism. The sample was peripheral blood or thyroid tissue (not recorded which).

The CDR3 DNA follows: TGTGCCAGCAGTTACTATGGCGCAGGGGCCAACGTCCTGACTTTC. The encoded protein is CASSYYGAGANVLTF. The J gene is TRBJ2-6, the V gene TRBV6-9, with no clear D. V was trimmed by 3 bases and J by 4 bases, leaving 10 bases between them. In germline, CDR1 is MNHGY, CDR2 SVAAGI. The CDR3 loop spans 15 amino acids.